This T cell receptor beta chain originates from a study of T cell repertoires in cytomegalovirus infection. Across the study: Public signatures in TCR beta pointed to CMV infection and matching HLA type. Study-level points and caveats: It was HLA-C-restricted CMV-specific TCR beta clonotypes that dominated the response ex vivo.

V was shortened by 5 bases and J by 4 bases, with 11 bases between the two germline ends. The CDR3 is made up of 14 amino acids. Germline CDR1 and CDR2: MNHEY and SVGEGT. With respect to this clonotype: The antigen is not known.

TCRdb reprocessed the reads with MiXCR, giving one entry per CDR3 protein. In the table there are 250,000 to 300,000 distinct CDR3 sequences, under 25% of which are singletons. The specimen comprised cultured PBMCs, sampled from culture after CMV antigen stimulation. This chain links TRBV6-2 or TRBV6-3 with TRBJ2-2; D unclear. This TCR derives from a human donor in good health (CMV status not recorded). Some clones in this sample may be carry-over from other donors' samples. CDR3 DNA sequence: TGTGCCAGCAGTCTTTTACGTTCCACCGGGGAGCTGTTTTTT. Translated: CASSLLRSTGELFF.